This entry concerns a single T cell receptor beta chain. Its cognate antigen has yet to be identified. Nothing much larger sits one base from this clone, and base qualities are not available. A patient counted as having stable hyperthyroidism if there was no progression to ophthalmopathy within 18 months of follow-up. Hyperthyroidism patients were newly diagnosed, were aged 18 to 65 years, and had a disease duration under 2 months. Anyone with other autoimmune diseases, uncontrolled infections, pregnancy or lactation was excluded from the study. Diagnosis was based on clinical symptoms, serum thyroxine, TRAb, thyroid ultrasound and orbital computed tomography. Ficoll-Paque density gradient centrifugation was used to isolate PBMCs from approximately 10 ml of fresh peripheral blood. Total RNA was extracted with Trizol reagent and quality-checked on an Agilent 2100 Bioanalyzer. This sample stems from a study of Graves' ophthalmopathy and Graves' hyperthyroidism (dated by TCRdb to 2017 to 2018). Background for the entire study: Peripheral blood was collected at initial diagnosis, before any treatment. TCR beta repertoire signatures were used to distinguish Graves' ophthalmopathy from Graves' hyperthyroidism and to predict progression to ophthalmopathy. In total, under 150 blood samples were TCR-sequenced: 43 ophthalmopathy, roughly 80 hyperthyroidism and 17 hyperthyroidism-to-ophthalmopathy patients. To explore V-J signatures that separate ophthalmopathy from hyperthyroidism, a discovery set of about a hundred patients was enrolled, consisting of 40 to 45 with ophthalmopathy and fewer than 60 with stable hyperthyroidism. An independent validation cohort was composed of 18 hyperthyroidism patients and around 16 patients who later progressed from hyperthyroidism to ophthalmopathy. T-cell repertoires of thyroid tissue and blood were compared in over 5 hyperthyroidism patients. Following sampling, methimazole starting at 30 mg daily was administered to hyperthyroidism patients, and high-dose intravenous methylprednisolone was administered to ophthalmopathy patients. For training and testing, the 100 or so patients in the discovery cohort were randomly divided in a 7:3 ratio.

For repertoire sequencing, the TCR beta CDR3 regions were amplified from RNA transcripts. HTBI primers and the Qiagen OneStep RT-PCR kit were used in a first-round RT-PCR, which was followed by a second-round multiplex PCR, size selection and purification. Libraries were sequenced paired-end with 100 bp reads on an Illumina HiSeq2000. The authors' pipeline ran thus. SOAPnuke was used to process the reads, removing any read that contained adapters or uncalled bases, had a mean Phred below 15, or lacked an exact match to the constant primer or identifier. COPE v1.2.5 was used to merge high-quality paired reads. Each unique nucleotide sequence was defined as a clonotype, and clonotypes were aligned to IMGT TRB V, D and J references with MiTCR v1.1. Only V-J combinations with frequency above 0.0001 were analysed, covering over 99% of repertoires. For each V-J combination, a TCR clonal expansion and chaos score was defined as F50 clonal expansion divided by the chaos observed in the TCRdist matrix. Features were reduced by Welch's t-statistics and random forest to approximately 13 V-J combinations, which fed a naive Bayes classifier. The similarity between thyroid and blood repertoires was quantified using the Morisita-Horn index. TCRdb reran the public reads through fastp at Q25 and MiXCR, keeping productive beta chains. Duplicate CDR3 protein sequences are folded into a single record with the most common DNA and genes. The V and J calls here are based on TCRdb, not the publication. For this sample there are about 390,000 distinct CDR3 sequences; about 16% appear just once. Roughly 7% of the sample is held by the ten biggest clonotypes.

Overall study outcomes, separate from this receptor: In validation, the model predicted ophthalmopathy progression with about 71% sensitivity and approximately 72% specificity; about a dozen predicted patients were CT-confirmed with GO in a median of approximately 6.5 months. In cross-validation, the 13-signature model distinguished ophthalmopathy from stable hyperthyroidism with around 86% sensitivity and 81% to 82% specificity, while in the test set the corresponding values were about 80% and 75%. Most expanded thyroid clonotypes with a frequency above 0.001 also appeared in blood, which suggests that blood repertoires may reflect the immune response in the thyroid. Sample size was not predetermined statistically, and investigators were not blinded to group allocation.

For CDR1 and CDR2, the germline V gene lists SGHRS and YFSETQ. There are 15 amino acids in the CDR3, from cysteine to phenylalanine inclusive. Kept here is only the CDR3 DNA, which spans 45 bases and is read in frame from base 1. Relative to germline, V is 0 bases shorter and J is 2 bases shorter, with 11 bases between their ends. The chain joins TRBV5-1 to TRBJ2-5, and perhaps TRBD1 as D gene, on 5 matching bases. Specimen: peripheral blood. This receptor was taken from a woman under 30 with stable Graves' hyperthyroidism. Donor details come from another sample of the same person, matched by shared clones. The CDR3 region reads CASSLADSTQETQYF. The base sequence is TGCGCCAGCAGCTTGGCAGACAGTACACAAGAGACCCAGTACTTC.